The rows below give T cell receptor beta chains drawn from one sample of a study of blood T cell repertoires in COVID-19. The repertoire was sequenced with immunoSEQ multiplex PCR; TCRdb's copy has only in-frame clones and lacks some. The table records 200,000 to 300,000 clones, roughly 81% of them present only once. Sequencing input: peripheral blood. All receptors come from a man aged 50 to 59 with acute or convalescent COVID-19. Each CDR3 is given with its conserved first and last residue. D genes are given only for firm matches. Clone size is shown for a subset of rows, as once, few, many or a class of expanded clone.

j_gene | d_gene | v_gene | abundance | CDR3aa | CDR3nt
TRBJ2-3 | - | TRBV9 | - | CASSEQGIDTQYF | TGTGCCAGCAGCGAACAGGGTATAGATACGCAGTATTTT
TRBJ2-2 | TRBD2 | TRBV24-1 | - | CATSDFTSGRFRTGELFF | TGTGCCACCAGTGATTTCACTAGCGGGAGGTTTCGCACCGGGGAGCTGTTTTTT
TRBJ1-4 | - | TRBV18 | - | CASSPQDSRNEKLFF | TGTGCCAGCTCACCACAAGACAGTCGAAATGAAAAACTGTTTTTT
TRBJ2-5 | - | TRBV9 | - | CASSVGGSQETQYF | TGTGCCAGCAGCGTAGGAGGCAGCCAAGAGACCCAGTACTTC
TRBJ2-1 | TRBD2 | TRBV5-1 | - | CASSLVGSGAPPYNEQFF | TGCGCCAGCAGCTTGGTAGGTAGCGGGGCCCCCCCCTACAATGAGCAGTTCTTC
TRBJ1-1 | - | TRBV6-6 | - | CASPGTSNTEAFF | TGTGCCAGCCCCGGGACTTCGAACACTGAAGCTTTCTTT
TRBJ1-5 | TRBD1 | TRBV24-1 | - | CATSARDSGQPQHF | TGTGCCACCAGTGCTCGGGACAGTGGGCAGCCCCAGCATTTT
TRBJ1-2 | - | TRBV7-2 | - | CASSRSLSGYTF | TGTGCCAGCAGCCGATCACTTTCGGGCTACACCTTC
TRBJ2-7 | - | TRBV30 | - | CAWNEGTTYEQYF | TGTGCCTGGAACGAGGGGACAACCTACGAGCAGTACTTC
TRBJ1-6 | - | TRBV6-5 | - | CATRYNSPLHF | TGTGCCACCCGCTATAATTCACCCCTCCACTTT
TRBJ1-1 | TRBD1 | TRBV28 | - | CASSLLGQGANTEAFF | TGTGCCAGCAGTTTATTGGGACAGGGGGCGAACACTGAAGCTTTCTTT
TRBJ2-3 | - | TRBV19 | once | CASSIHIDSNTQYF | TGTGCCAGTAGTATACATATCGACTCAAATACGCAGTATTTT
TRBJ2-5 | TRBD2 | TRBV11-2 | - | CASSFRAAGVETQYF | TGTGCCAGCAGCTTCCGCGCAGCGGGAGTAGAGACCCAGTACTTC
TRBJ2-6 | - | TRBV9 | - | CASSVGGGGESGANVLTF | TGTGCCAGCAGCGTAGGAGGAGGGGGCGAATCTGGGGCCAACGTCCTGACTTTC
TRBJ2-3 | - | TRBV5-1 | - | CASSLEAREADTQYF | TGCGCCAGCAGCTTGGAGGCCAGGGAGGCTGATACGCAGTATTTT
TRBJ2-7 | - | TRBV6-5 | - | CASSYSTGDEQYF | TGTGCCAGCAGTTACTCCACCGGGGACGAGCAGTACTTC
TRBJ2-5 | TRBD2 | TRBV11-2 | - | CASSPRGGSGTQYF | TGTGCCAGCAGCCCGCGGGGGGGTTCGGGGACCCAGTACTTC
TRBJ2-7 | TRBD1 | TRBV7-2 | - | CASSTRTGAYEQYF | TGTGCCAGCAGCACCCGGACAGGGGCCTACGAGCAGTACTTC
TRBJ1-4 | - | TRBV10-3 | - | CATSDATNEKLFF | TGTGCCACCTCAGATGCAACTAATGAAAAACTGTTTTTT
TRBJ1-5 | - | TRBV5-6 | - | CASSLGAGPQHF | TGTGCCAGCAGCTTGGGCGCGGGGCCCCAGCATTTT
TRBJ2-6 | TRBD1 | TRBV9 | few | CASSVSQGIGGANVLTF | TGTGCCAGCAGCGTTTCACAGGGGATAGGTGGGGCCAACGTCCTGACTTTC
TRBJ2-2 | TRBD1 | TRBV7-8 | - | CASSLVWQGATGELFF | TGTGCCAGCAGCTTAGTATGGCAGGGGGCCACCGGGGAGCTGTTTTTT
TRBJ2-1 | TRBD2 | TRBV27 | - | CASSLVSSGHYNEQFF | TGTGCCAGCAGTTTAGTGTCTAGCGGGCATTACAATGAGCAGTTCTTC
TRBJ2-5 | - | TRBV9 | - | CASSVEGGGGETQYF | TGTGCCAGCAGCGTAGAAGGAGGGGGCGGTGAGACCCAGTACTTC
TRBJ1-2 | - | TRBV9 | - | CASSVEAGRRANYGYTF | TGTGCCAGCAGCGTCGAAGCGGGCAGGCGAGCTAACTATGGCTACACCTTC
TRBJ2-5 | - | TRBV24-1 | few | CATTEGGGREQETQYF | TGTGCCACCACCGAAGGAGGGGGCAGAGAACAAGAGACCCAGTACTTC
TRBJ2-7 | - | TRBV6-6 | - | CASSYGTGYEQYF | TGTGCCAGCAGTTACGGCACGGGCTACGAGCAGTACTTC
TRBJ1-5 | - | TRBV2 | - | CASSEIVGQPQHF | TGTGCCAGCAGTGAAATTGTGGGCCAGCCCCAGCATTTT
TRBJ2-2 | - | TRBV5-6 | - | CASSRGSYTGELFF | TGTGCCAGCAGCCGAGGCAGTTACACCGGGGAGCTGTTTTTT
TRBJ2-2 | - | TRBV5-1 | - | CASSTGDPTGELFF | TGCGCCAGCAGCACGGGGGATCCCACCGGGGAGCTGTTTTTT
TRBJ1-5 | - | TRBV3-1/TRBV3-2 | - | CASSPGQSDSNQPQHF | TGTGCCAGCAGCCCCGGACAGAGCGATAGCAATCAGCCCCAGCATTTT
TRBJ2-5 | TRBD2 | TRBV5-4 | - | CASRLGDGSGGLETQYF | TGTGCCAGCAGACTCGGAGATGGTAGCGGGGGGTTGGAGACCCAGTACTTC
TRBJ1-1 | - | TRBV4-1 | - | CASSQSLGGSFAEAFF | TGCGCCAGCAGCCAATCTCTGGGGGGGTCCTTTGCCGAAGCTTTCTTT
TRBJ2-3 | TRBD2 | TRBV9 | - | CASSAHDSGRTDTQYF | TGTGCCAGCAGCGCCCATGACAGCGGGAGAACAGATACGCAGTATTTT
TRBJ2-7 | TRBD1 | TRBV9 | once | CASRDATGVEQYF | TGTGCCAGCAGAGACGCGACAGGGGTCGAGCAGTACTTC
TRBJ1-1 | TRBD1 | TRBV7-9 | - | CASSLRTGAIPEAFF | TGTGCCAGCAGCTTAAGGACAGGGGCGATACCTGAAGCTTTCTTT
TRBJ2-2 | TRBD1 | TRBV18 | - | CASARQGNTGELFF | TGTGCCAGCGCGCGACAGGGGAACACCGGGGAGCTGTTTTTT
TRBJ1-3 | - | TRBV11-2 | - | CASSLDRGKTGNTIYF | TGTGCCAGCAGCTTAGATCGAGGGAAGACTGGAAACACCATATATTTT
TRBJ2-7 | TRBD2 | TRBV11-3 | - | CASSLEPTSGRELYF | TGTGCCAGCAGCTTAGAACCGACTAGCGGGAGAGAATTGTACTTC
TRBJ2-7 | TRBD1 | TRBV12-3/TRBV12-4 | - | CASQTGYYEQYF | TGTGCCAGCCAGACAGGGTACTACGAGCAGTACTTC
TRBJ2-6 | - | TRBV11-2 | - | CASSPDRVPGANVLTF | TGTGCCAGCAGCCCCGACCGGGTACCTGGGGCCAACGTCCTGACTTTC
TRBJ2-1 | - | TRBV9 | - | CASSEGSYNEQFF | TGTGCCAGCAGCGAGGGGTCCTACAATGAGCAGTTCTTC
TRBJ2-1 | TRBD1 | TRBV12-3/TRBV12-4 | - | CASRITGAGEQFF | TGTGCCAGCAGAATAACAGGGGCTGGTGAGCAGTTCTTC
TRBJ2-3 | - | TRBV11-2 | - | CASSPRWLSTDTQYF | TGTGCCAGCAGCCCCAGGTGGTTGAGCACAGATACGCAGTATTTT
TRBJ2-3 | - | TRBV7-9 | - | CASSSSSSTTDTQYF | TGTGCCAGCAGCTCCTCTAGCAGCACCACAGATACGCAGTATTTT
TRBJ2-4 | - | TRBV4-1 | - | CASSQVGALAKNIQYF | TGCGCCAGCAGCCAAGTTGGAGCTCTAGCCAAAAACATTCAGTACTTC
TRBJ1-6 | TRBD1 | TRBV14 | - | CASSRTGLASPLHF | TGTGCCAGCAGCCGGACAGGGCTCGCTTCACCCCTCCACTTT
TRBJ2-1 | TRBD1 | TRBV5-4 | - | CASSLGDRADNEQFF | TGTGCCAGCAGCTTGGGGGACAGGGCAGACAATGAGCAGTTCTTC
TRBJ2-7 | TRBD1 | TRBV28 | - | CASRGQGYYEQYF | TGTGCCAGCAGGGGACAGGGGTACTACGAGCAGTACTTC
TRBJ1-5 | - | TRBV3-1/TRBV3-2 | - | CASSHNRVNQPQHF | TGTGCCAGCAGCCATAACAGGGTCAATCAGCCCCAGCATTTT
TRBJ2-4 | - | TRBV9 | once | CASSGGGENIQYF | TGTGCCAGCAGCGGGGGAGGAGAAAACATTCAGTACTTC
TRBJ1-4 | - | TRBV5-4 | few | CASSKQGKAEKLFF | TGTGCCAGCAGCAAACAGGGAAAGGCTGAAAAACTGTTTTTT
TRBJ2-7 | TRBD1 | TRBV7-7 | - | CASSRDRGHEQYF | TGTGCTAGCAGCCGGGACAGGGGGCACGAGCAGTACTTC
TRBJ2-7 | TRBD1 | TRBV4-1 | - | CASSQGNGQGTSYEQYF | TGCGCCAGCAGCCAAGGAAACGGACAGGGCACCTCCTACGAGCAGTACTTC
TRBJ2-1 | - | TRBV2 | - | CASSREGGAYNEQFF | TGTGCCAGTAGCAGAGAGGGCGGGGCGTACAATGAGCAGTTCTTC
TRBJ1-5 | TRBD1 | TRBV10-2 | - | CASMGQAPNQPQHF | TGCGCTAGTATGGGACAGGCCCCCAATCAGCCCCAGCATTTT
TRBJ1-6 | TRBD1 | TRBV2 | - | CASSETGVINSPLHF | TGTGCCAGCAGTGAGACAGGGGTGATCAATTCACCCCTCCACTTT
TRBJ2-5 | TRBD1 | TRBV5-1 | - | CASSPGTVGTQYF | TGCGCCAGCAGCCCCGGGACAGTCGGGACCCAGTACTTC
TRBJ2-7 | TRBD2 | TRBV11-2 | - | CASSFSGSGYEQYF | TGTGCCAGCAGCTTTAGCGGGAGCGGATACGAGCAGTACTTC